This entry lists 28 T cell receptor beta chains sequenced from one sample in a study of blood T cell repertoires in COVID-19 (TCRdb year 2020). Libraries were made using the immunoSEQ multiplex PCR assay. Held by TCRdb, this immuneACCESS table contains in-frame sequences only and omits some clones. Under half of the omission traces to an unresolved V gene where checked; the cause of the rest is unknown. For this sample there are under 150,000 clones; roughly nine tenths appear just once. The biggest ten clones account for roughly 3.7% of the sample. The sequenced sample was peripheral blood. These receptor sequences come from a man aged 45-60 years with active COVID-19.

The chain links TRBV3-1 (or the pseudogene TRBV3-2) to TRBJ2-7, with 7 bases matching TRBD1. Germline assignment: CDR1 LGHDT and CDR2 YNNKEL (reference sequence). J was trimmed by 4 bases and V by 3 bases; bases with no gene match: 6. This CDR3 comprises 14 residues. CDR3 nucleotide sequence: TGTGCCAGCAGCCACGCACAGGGGTGGTACGAGCAGTACTTC. It specifies CASSHAQGWYEQYF.

The chain has TRBV6-5 and TRBJ2-1, with D hard to call. V was clipped by 10 bases and J by 8 bases, with 18 bases between them. Germline V gene data show CDR1 as MNHEY and CDR2 as SVGAGI. There are 13 residues in the CDR3. CDR3 amino acids: CATVYLAFDEQFF. The CDR3 region has the DNA TGTGCCACGGTCTACCTCGCATTCGATGAGCAGTTCTTC.

This clone appeared a few times. The genes are TRBV4-1 and TRBJ1-1, with D uncertain. V shed 0 bases and J shed 5 bases, with 10 bases lying between them. The CDR3 length is 14 residues. Germline CDR1 is MGHRA and CDR2 is YSYEKL. The CDR3, as DNA: TGCGCCAGCAGCCAAGAAAACATGAGGACTGAAGCTTTCTTT. Translating gives CASSQENMRTEAFF.

The chain is built from TRBV6-2 or TRBV6-3 and TRBJ2-1; D gene unclear. Trimming shortened V by 6 bases and J by 0 bases, and 9 bases separated the two germline ends. The CDR3 runs 14 residues. Germline V lookup: CDR1 MNHEY, CDR2 SVGEGT. The CDR3 DNA follows: TGTGCCAGCAGCTCTTACAGCTCCTACAATGAGCAGTTCTTC. The encoded protein is CASSSYSSYNEQFF.

V gene TRBV3-1 (or the pseudogene TRBV3-2) combines with J gene TRBJ2-1; 11 positions agree with TRBD2. This CDR3 contains 16 residues. Germline CDR1 LGHDT, CDR2 YNNKEL (reference sequence). Trimming took 4 bases from V and 8 from J; bases not matched to a gene: 10. The CDR3 here is CASSPPTSGASYEQFF. CDR3 DNA sequence: TGTGCCAGCAGCCCCCCGACTAGCGGGGCTTCCTATGAGCAGTTCTTC.

This clone occurred a few times. V usage is TRBV9 and J usage is TRBJ1-1, with 8 bases identical to TRBD1. Germline V gene data show CDR1 as SGDLS and CDR2 as YYNGEE. CDR3 size: 17 residues. Germline trimming cut 0 bases from V and 1 base from J; bases unmatched to any gene: 8. The chain's CDR3 is CASSVEPGTGQNTEAFF. The CDR3 nucleotides read TGTGCCAGCAGCGTAGAACCAGGGACAGGCCAGAACACTGAAGCTTTCTTT.

The CDR3 here is CASSLEYSGGYYGYTF. DNA for the CDR3: TGTGCCAGCAGCTTGGAGTACTCAGGGGGGTACTATGGCTACACCTTC. This chain connects TRBV5-5 to TRBJ1-2; 7 bases match TRBD1. This CDR3 region has 16 residues. CDR1 SGHKS and CDR2 YYEKEE come from the germline V gene (reference sequence). After removal of 0 bases from V and 3 bases from J, the junction contained 8 bases not matched to a gene.

This rearrangement joins TRBV9 to TRBJ2-1, with 9 bases that match TRBD2. Germline V gene sequence: CDR1 SGDLS, CDR2 YYNGEE. The V segment lost 3 bases and the J segment 5 bases; nucleotides outside the gene matches: 6. The CDR3 is 15 amino acids. CDR3 bases: TGTGCCAGCAGCGCGGGGACTAGCAGAGACAATGAGCAGTTCTTC. Translating it yields CASSAGTSRDNEQFF.

This clone was detected once. The chain couples TRBV21-1 to TRBJ2-1; the table gives TRBD2 as D, unverified against the DNA. TRBV21-1 is a known pseudogene. The CDR3 covers 12 residues. CDR3 in DNA: TGTGCCAGCAGCCTCGGGGGAAGGAAGCAGTTCTTC. Protein product: CASSLGGRKQFF.

V is TRBV13 and J is TRBJ2-1; D is perhaps TRBD2 (6 bases). Germline CDR1 and CDR2: PRHDT and FYEKMQ (reference sequence). The CDR3 is 14 amino acids. V lost 5 bases and J lost 4, with 12 bases in between. CDR3 DNA sequence: TGTGCCAGCAGCCTATTAGCGGATTACAATGAGCAGTTCTTC. It translates to CASSLLADYNEQFF. The full variable domain, with the rest looked up from reference TRBV13 and TRBJ2-1, is AAGVIQSPRHLIKEKRETATLKCYPIPRHDTVYWYQQGPGQDPQFLISFYEKMQSDKGSIPDRFSAQQFSDYHSELNMSSLELGDSALYFCASSLLADYNEQFFGPGTRLTVL.

The chain joins TRBV14 to TRBJ1-4; 7 nucleotides align to TRBD1. CDR1 SGHDN and CDR2 FVKESK come from the germline V gene. The CDR3 runs 15 residues. Trimming cost V 4 bases and J 4 bases; bases outside gene matches: 6. The CDR3 sequence: CASSPWTGRNEKLFF. The CDR3 bases are TGTGCCAGCAGCCCCTGGACAGGACGTAATGAAAAACTGTTTTTT.

The chain couples TRBV2 to TRBJ1-3; a weak D match, TRBD1 (5 bases). Germline loops: CDR1 SNHLY, CDR2 FYNNEI. Trimming removed 5 bases at V and 0 bases at J, with 11 bases between. The CDR3 has 15 residues. The CDR3 protein is CASSLDSNSGNTIYF. CDR3 in DNA: TGTGCCAGCAGTCTTGACAGCAACTCTGGAAACACCATATATTTT.

This clone appeared a few times. The CDR3 DNA is TGTGCCAGCAGCCCCACACCCGGGACAGGGGACCTCACCCTCCACTTT. Amino acid sequence: CASSPTPGTGDLTLHF. The genes are TRBV5-4 and TRBJ1-6, with 10 bases fitting TRBD1. Trimming at V came to 4 bases and at J to 14 bases, leaving 15 bases not matched to a gene. The CDR3 contains 16 residues. Germline V gene sequence: CDR1 SGHNT, CDR2 YYREEE (reference sequence).

V gene TRBV6-1 combines with J gene TRBJ2-4; 12 bases agree with TRBD2. The junction had 2 bases not matched to a gene; V was cut back by 2 bases and J by 6 bases. CDR1 MNHNS and CDR2 SASEGT come from the germline V gene. This CDR3 region has 15 residues. The CDR3 DNA is TGTGCCAGCAGTGAACTAGCGGGGGGGCCAAACATTCAGTACTTC. Residues: CASSELAGGPNIQYF.

The table lists this clone with a count of one. The chain employs TRBV6-6 and TRBJ1-1, with 8 bases identical to TRBD1. J was trimmed by 3 bases and V by 6 bases; bases with no gene match: 9. CDR3 length equals 15 residues. CDR1 and CDR2 from the germline V gene are MNHNY and SVGAGI (reference sequence). CDR3: CASSGQGRLYTEAFF. The CDR3 DNA sequence: TGTGCCAGCAGCGGACAGGGAAGATTGTACACTGAAGCTTTCTTT.

V is TRBV18 and J is TRBJ2-5; 8 positions match TRBD2. Germline V CDR1 and CDR2: KGHSH, LQKENI. The junction had 6 bases not matched to a gene; V was cut back by 3 bases and J by 6 bases. CDR3 length: 14 amino acids. The CDR3 DNA reads TGTGCCAGCTCACCGGGGACTAGTAGGCAGACCCAGTACTTC. Protein product: CASSPGTSRQTQYF.

The genes are TRBV9 and TRBJ2-1; tentative D call: TRBD2 (5 bases). The germline CDR1 and CDR2 sequences are SGDLS and YYNGEE. This CDR3 has 9 residues. The V end lost 4 bases, the J end lost 12 bases, and 5 bases lay between the germline ends. DNA for the CDR3: TGTGCCAGCAGCACTAGGCAGTTCTTC. It encodes CASSTRQFF. The variable domain in full, completed from reference TRBV9 and TRBJ2-1, reads DSGVTQTPKHLITATGQRVTLRCSPRSGDLSVYWYQQSLDQGLQFLIQYYNGEERAKGNILERFSAQQFPDLHSELNLSSLELGDSALYFCASSTRQFFGPGTRLTVL.

This clone has just a few counts. The chain combines TRBV27 with TRBJ2-7; D might be TRBD2 (6 bases). The CDR3 covers 12 residues. In germline, CDR1 is MNHEY, CDR2 SMNVEV (reference sequence). Trimming removed 11 bases at V and 0 bases at J, with 11 bases between. CDR3: CAVGRDSYEQYF. The DNA for the CDR3 is TGTGCCGTAGGGCGGGACTCCTACGAGCAGTACTTC.

The chain joins TRBV6-5 to TRBJ1-2; no clear D gene. This CDR3 spans 14 amino acids. Trimming took off 0 bases at V and 4 bases at J, with 9 bases between the two ends. Germline values: CDR1 MNHEY, CDR2 SVGAGI. As DNA, the CDR3 is TGTGCCAGCAGTTACTCGTGGAGGGCCTATGGCTACACCTTC. It specifies CASSYSWRAYGYTF.

This rearrangement joins TRBV6-1 to TRBJ2-1; the D is unclear. Trimming cost V 2 bases and J 11 bases, with 7 bases left between them. CDR1 MNHNS and CDR2 SASEGT come from the germline V gene. The CDR3 contains 11 residues. In DNA, the CDR3 is TGTGCCAGCAGTGAATGGCAGAAGCAGTTCTTC. Translating gives CASSEWQKQFF.

The chain has TRBV6-6 and TRBJ2-5; the match to TRBD2 covers 8 bases. J lost 3 bases, V lost 6 bases, and 3 bases had no gene match. Germline V lookup: CDR1 MNHNY, CDR2 SVGAGI (reference sequence). The CDR3 extends over 13 amino acids. CDR3 DNA sequence: TGTGCCAGCAGGGGACTAGAAAAAGAGACCCAGTACTTC. Encoded protein: CASRGLEKETQYF.

This clone was counted a single time. The chain employs TRBV5-6 and TRBJ2-3; possibly TRBD2 for D (6 bases). The CDR3 is 16 amino acids. V was cut by 4 bases and J by 0 bases, with 15 bases left in between. The germline gives CDR1 SGHDT, CDR2 YYEEEE. The DNA of the CDR3 is TGTGCCAGCAGCCTATCTCGGAGGGCTAGCACAGATACGCAGTATTTT. Encoded protein: CASSLSRRASTDTQYF.

The chain couples TRBV7-2 to TRBJ2-7; D possibly corresponds to TRBD1 (6 bases). Trimming removed 5 bases from V and 9 bases from J, with 23 bases in between. Germline CDR1 reads SGHTA; CDR2 reads FQGNSA. The CDR3 runs to 15 residues. The CDR3 DNA follows: TGTGCCAGCAGCCCCGGACAGAGCACCTACGAGGGGCAGTACTTC. Translation gives CASSPGQSTYEGQYF. The complete variable domain, with remaining parts taken from reference TRBV7-2 and TRBJ2-7, reads GAGVSQSPSNKVTEKGKDVELRCDPISGHTALYWYRQSLGQGLEFLIYFQGNSAPDKSGLPSDRFSAERTGGSVSTLTIQRTQQEDSAVYLCASSPGQSTYEGQYFGPGTRLTVT.

The V gene is TRBV5-1, the J gene TRBJ1-4, with TRBD1 matching over 7 bases. The germline V gene has CDR1 SGHRS and CDR2 YFSETQ. This CDR3 has 15 amino acids. The J segment lost 3 bases and the V segment lost 0 bases, leaving 2 bases of the junction unmatched. This CDR3 reads CASSLVGQANEKLFF. CDR3 nucleotides: TGCGCCAGCAGCTTGGTTGGACAGGCTAATGAAAAACTGTTTTTT. The entire variable domain, with the rest obtained from reference TRBV5-1 and TRBJ1-4, is as follows: KAGVTQTPRYLIKTRGQQVTLSCSPISGHRSVSWYQQTPGQGLQFLFEYFSETQRNKGNFPGRFSGRQFSNSRSEMNVSTLELGDSALYLCASSLVGQANEKLFFGSGTQLSVL.

The gene calls are TRBV2 and TRBJ2-3, with 9 bases identical to TRBD1. There are 15 residues in the CDR3. CDR1 and CDR2 from the germline V gene are SNHLY and FYNNEI. Germline trimming cut 6 bases from V and 8 bases from J; bases unmatched to any gene: 12. DNA for the CDR3: TGTGCCAGCAGGAAACAGGGGGCTGGGGAGGGTACGCAGTATTTT. It encodes CASRKQGAGEGTQYF.

This chain links TRBV25-1 with TRBJ1-2; the match to TRBD1 covers 8 bases. CDR1 is MGHDK and CDR2 is SYGVNS in the germline V gene. J lost 3 bases, V lost 8 bases, and 2 bases had no gene match. This CDR3 spans 12 amino acids. CDR3 loop: CASGQGDYGYTF. Here the CDR3 DNA reads TGTGCCAGCGGACAGGGCGACTATGGCTACACCTTC.

The V and J genes are TRBV9 and TRBJ2-7; the D gene is possibly TRBD2 (5 bases). Trimming cost V 3 bases and J 0 bases, with 13 bases left between them. The CDR3 covers 15 residues. The germline V gene has CDR1 SGDLS and CDR2 YYNGEE. CDR3 loop: CASSARRGSSYEQYF. In DNA form, the CDR3 reads TGTGCCAGCAGCGCCAGAAGAGGGAGCTCCTACGAGCAGTACTTC.

The rearrangement links TRBV11-2 to TRBJ2-5; TRBD1 aligns across 9 bases. This CDR3 is built from 15 residues. Germline V CDR1 and CDR2: SGHAT, FQNNGV. V dropped 5 bases and J dropped 5; count of bases not matched to a gene: 9. The CDR3, as DNA: TGTGCCAGCAGCCAGACAGGGGGGGTAGGGGAGACCCAGTACTTC. This translates into CASSQTGGVGETQYF.